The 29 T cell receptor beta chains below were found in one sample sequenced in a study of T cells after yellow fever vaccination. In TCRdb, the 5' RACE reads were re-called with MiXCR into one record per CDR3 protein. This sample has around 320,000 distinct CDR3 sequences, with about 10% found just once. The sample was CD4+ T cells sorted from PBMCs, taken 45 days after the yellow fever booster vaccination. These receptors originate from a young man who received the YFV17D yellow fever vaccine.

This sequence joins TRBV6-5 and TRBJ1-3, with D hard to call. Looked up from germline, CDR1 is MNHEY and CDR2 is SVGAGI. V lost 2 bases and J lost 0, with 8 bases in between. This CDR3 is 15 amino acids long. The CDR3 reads CASSYGSGSGNTIYF. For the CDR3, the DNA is TGTGCCAGCAGTTACGGATCCGGCTCTGGAAACACCATATATTTT.

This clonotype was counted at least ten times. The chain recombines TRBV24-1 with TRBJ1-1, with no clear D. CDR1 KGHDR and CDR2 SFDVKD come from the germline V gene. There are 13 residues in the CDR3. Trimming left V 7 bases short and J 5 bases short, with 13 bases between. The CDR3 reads CATRTPAGTEAFF. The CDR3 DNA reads TGTGCCACCAGAACCCCTGCGGGAACTGAAGCTTTCTTT.

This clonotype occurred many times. CDR3 DNA sequence: TGCGCCAGCAGCTTGGAGGGATATAATGAAAAACTGTTTTTT. This encodes CASSLEGYNEKLFF. J is TRBJ1-4 and V is TRBV5-1, with D unclear. Trimming removed 0 bases from V and 4 bases from J, with 7 bases in between. This CDR3 contains 14 residues. Per germline, CDR1 SGHRS and CDR2 YFSETQ.

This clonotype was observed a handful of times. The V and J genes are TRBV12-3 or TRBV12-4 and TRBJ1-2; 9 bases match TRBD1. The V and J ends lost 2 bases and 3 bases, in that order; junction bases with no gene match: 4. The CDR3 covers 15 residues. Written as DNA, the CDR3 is TGTGCCAGCAGTTTATCGGACAGGGGTCACTATGGCTACACCTTC. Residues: CASSLSDRGHYGYTF.

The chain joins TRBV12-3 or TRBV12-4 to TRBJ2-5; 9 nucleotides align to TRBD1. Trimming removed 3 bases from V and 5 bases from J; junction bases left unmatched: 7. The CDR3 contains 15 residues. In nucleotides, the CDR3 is TGTGCCAGCAGTTTGACAGGGGGGAGTGGGGAGACCCAGTACTTC. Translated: CASSLTGGSGETQYF.

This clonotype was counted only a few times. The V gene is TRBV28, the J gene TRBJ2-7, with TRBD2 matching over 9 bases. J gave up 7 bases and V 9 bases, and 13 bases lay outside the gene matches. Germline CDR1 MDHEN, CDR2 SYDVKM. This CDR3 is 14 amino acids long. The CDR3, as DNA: TGTGCCAGTCAAGCTCCGGGACTAGCTGGTGAGCAGTACGTC. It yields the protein CASQAPGLAGEQYV.

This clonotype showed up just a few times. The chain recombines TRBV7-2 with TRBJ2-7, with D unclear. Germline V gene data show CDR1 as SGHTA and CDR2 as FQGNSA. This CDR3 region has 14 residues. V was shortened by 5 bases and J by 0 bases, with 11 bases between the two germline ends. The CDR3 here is CASSQTKGSYEQYF. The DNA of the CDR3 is TGTGCCAGCAGCCAGACCAAGGGCTCCTACGAGCAGTACTTC.

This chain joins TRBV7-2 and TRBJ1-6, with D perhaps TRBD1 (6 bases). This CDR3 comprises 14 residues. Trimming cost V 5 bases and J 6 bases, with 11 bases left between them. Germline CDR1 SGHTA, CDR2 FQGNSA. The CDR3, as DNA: TGTGCCAGCAGCCGTGAACAGGGTAATTCACCCCTCCACTTT. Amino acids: CASSREQGNSPLHF.

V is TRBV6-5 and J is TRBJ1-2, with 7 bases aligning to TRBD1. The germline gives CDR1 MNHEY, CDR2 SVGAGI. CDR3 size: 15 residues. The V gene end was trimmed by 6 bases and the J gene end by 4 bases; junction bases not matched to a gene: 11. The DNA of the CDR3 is TGTGCCAGCAGGGGCCGAACCGGGACAGTCTATGGCTACACCTTC. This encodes CASRGRTGTVYGYTF.

The CDR3 region is CASNDLWRGGDTQYF. CDR3 bases: TGTGCCAGCAACGACTTATGGCGAGGGGGGGATACGCAGTATTTT. The chain links TRBV7-2 to TRBJ2-3; D may correspond to TRBD1 or TRBD2 (6 bases each). Germline V gene lookup returns CDR1 SGHTA and CDR2 FQGNSA. V lost 7 bases, J lost 6 bases, and 20 bases lay in between. This CDR3 has 15 residues.

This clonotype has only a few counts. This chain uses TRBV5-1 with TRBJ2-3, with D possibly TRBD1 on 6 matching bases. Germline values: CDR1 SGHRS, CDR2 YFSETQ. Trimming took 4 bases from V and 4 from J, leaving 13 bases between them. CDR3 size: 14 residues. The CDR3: CASSPGQKADTQYF. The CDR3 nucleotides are TGCGCCAGCAGCCCCGGACAGAAGGCAGATACGCAGTATTTT.

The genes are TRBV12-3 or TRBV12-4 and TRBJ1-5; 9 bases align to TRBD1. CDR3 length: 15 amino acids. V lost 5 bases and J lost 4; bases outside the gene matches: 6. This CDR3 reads CASSKTTGGNQPQHF. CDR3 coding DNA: TGTGCCAGCAGTAAAACGACAGGGGGGAATCAGCCCCAGCATTTT.

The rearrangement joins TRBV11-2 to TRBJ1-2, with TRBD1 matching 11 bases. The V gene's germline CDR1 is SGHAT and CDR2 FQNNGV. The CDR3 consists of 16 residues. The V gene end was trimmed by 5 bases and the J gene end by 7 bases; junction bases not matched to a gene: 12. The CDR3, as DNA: TGTGCCAGCAGCCAGCAGGACAGGGGGCGCATAAGTGGCTACACCTTC. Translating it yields CASSQQDRGRISGYTF.

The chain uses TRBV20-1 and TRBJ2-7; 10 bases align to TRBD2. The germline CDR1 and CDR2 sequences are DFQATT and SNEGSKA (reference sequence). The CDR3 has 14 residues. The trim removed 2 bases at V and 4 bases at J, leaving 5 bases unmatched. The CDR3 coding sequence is TGCAGTGCTAGAAACAGCGGGGGGGTTTACGAGCAGTACGTC. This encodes CSARNSGGVYEQYV.

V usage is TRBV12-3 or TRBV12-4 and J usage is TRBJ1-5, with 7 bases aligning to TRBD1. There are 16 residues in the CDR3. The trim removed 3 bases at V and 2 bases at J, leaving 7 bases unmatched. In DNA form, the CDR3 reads TGTGCCAGCAGTTTTCAGGGGGAGGCGGGCAATCAGCCCCAGCATTTT. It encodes CASSFQGEAGNQPQHF.

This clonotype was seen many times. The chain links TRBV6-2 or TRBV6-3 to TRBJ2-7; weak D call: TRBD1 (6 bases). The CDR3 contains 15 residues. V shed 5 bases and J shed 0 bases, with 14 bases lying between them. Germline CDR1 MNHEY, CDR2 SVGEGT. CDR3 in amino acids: CASSKGSDSSYEQYV. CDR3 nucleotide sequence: TGTGCCAGCAGTAAAGGTTCGGACAGCTCCTACGAGCAGTACGTC.

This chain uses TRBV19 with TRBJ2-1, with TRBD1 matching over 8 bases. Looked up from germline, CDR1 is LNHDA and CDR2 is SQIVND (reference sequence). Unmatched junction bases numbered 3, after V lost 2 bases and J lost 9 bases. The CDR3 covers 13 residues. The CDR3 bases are TGTGCCAGTAGTATACAGGGGGCGCGTGAGCAGTTCTTC. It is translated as CASSIQGAREQFF.

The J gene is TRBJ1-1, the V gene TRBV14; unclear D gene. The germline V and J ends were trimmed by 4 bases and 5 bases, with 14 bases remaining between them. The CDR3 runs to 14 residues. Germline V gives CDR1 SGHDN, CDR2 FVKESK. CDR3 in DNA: TGTGCCAGCAGCCTCTTTAGCTGGGGAACTGAAGCTTTCTTT. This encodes CASSLFSWGTEAFF.

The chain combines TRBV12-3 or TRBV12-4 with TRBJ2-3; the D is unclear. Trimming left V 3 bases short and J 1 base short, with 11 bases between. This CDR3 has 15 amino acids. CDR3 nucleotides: TGTGCCAGCAGTTTTTTTGGTGGCGGCACAGATACGCAGTATTTT. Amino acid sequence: CASSFFGGGTDTQYF.

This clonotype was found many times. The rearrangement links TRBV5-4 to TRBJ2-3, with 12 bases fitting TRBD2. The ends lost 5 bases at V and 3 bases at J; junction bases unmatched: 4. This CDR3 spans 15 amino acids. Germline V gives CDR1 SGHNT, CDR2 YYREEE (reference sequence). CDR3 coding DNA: TGTGCCAGCAGTTTGACTAGCGGGGGAACAGATACGCAGTATTTT. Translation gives CASSLTSGGTDTQYF.

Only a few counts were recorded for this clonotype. The DNA for the CDR3 is TGTGCCAGCAGCTTACCGGCGGACTGGGCCAATGAGCAGTTCTTC. It encodes CASSLPADWANEQFF. The chain carries TRBV7-6 and TRBJ2-1; a possible D gene is TRBD2 (5 bases). The V gene lost 2 bases and the J gene lost 6 bases, with 14 bases spanning the gap. Per the germline V gene, CDR1 is SGHVS and CDR2 is FNYEAQ. CDR3 size: 15 residues.

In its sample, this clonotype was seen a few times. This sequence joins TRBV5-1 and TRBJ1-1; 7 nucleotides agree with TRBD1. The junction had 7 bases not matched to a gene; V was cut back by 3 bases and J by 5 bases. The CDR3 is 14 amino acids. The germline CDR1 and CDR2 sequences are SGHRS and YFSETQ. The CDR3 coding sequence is TGCGCCAGCAGCTACCTCACAGGGGAAACTGAAGCTTTCTTT. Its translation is CASSYLTGETEAFF.

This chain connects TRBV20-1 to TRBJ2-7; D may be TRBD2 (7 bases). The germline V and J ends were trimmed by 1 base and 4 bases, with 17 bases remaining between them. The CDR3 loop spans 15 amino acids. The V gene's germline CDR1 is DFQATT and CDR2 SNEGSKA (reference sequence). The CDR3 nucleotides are TGCAGTGCTAGAGGTCGCGGGGGCTTGGTGTACGAGCAGTACTTC. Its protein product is CSARGRGGLVYEQYF.

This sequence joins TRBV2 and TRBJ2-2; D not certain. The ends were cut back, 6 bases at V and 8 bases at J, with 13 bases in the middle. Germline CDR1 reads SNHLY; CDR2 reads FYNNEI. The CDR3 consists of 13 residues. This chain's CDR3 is CASRQDGGGELFF. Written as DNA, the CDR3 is TGTGCCAGCAGGCAGGACGGCGGAGGGGAGCTGTTTTTT.

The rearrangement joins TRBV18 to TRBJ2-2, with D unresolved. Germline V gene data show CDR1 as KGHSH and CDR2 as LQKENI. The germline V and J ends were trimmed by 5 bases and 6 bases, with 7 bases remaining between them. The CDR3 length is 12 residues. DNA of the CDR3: TGTGCCAGCTCAAGGACCCCCGGGGAGCTGTTTTTT. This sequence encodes CASSRTPGELFF.

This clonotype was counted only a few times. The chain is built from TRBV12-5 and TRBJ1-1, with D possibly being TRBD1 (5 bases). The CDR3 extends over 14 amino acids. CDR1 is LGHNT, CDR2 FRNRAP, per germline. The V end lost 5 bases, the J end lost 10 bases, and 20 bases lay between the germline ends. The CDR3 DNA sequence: TGTGCTAGTGGTGCCGGGCCAGGGAGCGATACAGCTTTCTTT. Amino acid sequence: CASGAGPGSDTAFF.

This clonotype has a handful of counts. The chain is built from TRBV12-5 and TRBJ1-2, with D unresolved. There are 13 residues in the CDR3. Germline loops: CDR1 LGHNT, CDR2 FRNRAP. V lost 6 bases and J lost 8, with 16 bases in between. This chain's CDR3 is CASGLGRARGYTF. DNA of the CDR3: TGTGCTAGTGGACTAGGACGGGCGCGGGGCTACACCTTC.

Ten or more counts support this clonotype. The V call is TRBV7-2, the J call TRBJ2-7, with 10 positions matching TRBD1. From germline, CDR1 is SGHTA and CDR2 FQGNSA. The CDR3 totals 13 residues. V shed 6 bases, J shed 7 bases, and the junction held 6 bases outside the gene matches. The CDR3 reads CASRGTGAREQYF. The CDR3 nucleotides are TGTGCCAGCAGGGGGACAGGGGCCAGAGAGCAGTACTTC. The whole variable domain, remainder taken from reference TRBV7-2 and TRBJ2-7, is GAGVSQSPSNKVTEKGKDVELRCDPISGHTALYWYRQSLGQGLEFLIYFQGNSAPDKSGLPSDRFSAERTGGSVSTLTIQRTQQEDSAVYLCASRGTGAREQYFGPGTRLTVT.

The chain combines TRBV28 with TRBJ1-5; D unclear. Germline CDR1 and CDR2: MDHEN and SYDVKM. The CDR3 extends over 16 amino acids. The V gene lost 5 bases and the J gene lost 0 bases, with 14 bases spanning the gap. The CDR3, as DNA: TGTGCCAGCAGTCCTCTATGGCGGCCTAGCAATCAGCCCCAGCATTTT. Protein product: CASSPLWRPSNQPQHF.